This T cell receptor (beta chain) was sequenced during a study of OX40 agonist ivuxolimab in advanced cancers. The CDR3 totals 16 residues. The V and J ends lost 8 bases and 3 bases, in that order; junction bases with no gene match: 11. Germline V gene lookup returns CDR1 ENHRY and CDR2 SYGVKD. Assay used: immunoSEQ multiplex PCR; TCRdb lists only in-frame clones, some missing. This table holds approximately 70,000 clones, about nine tenths found once. The sample consisted of CD4+ or CD8+ T cells sorted from blood, taken in a trial of the OX40 agonist ivuxolimab. The chain joins TRBV10-3 to TRBJ2-1; 9 nucleotides match TRBD2. The TCR was taken from an adult with an advanced solid tumor such as melanoma, head and neck, liver or kidney cancer. For the CDR3, the DNA is TGTGCCATCTTGATCGTTAGCGGGGGAGGCTACAATGAGCAGTTCTTC. Encoded protein: CAILIVSGGGYNEQFF.